Shown below are 25 T cell receptor beta chains from a single sample sequenced in a study of T cells in Graves' hyperthyroidism and ophthalmopathy. TCR beta CDR3 regions were amplified from RNA. HTBI primers drove first-round RT-PCR of the TCR CDR3. One entry per CDR3 protein results from TCRdb running MiXCR on the multiplex PCR reads. The table shows over 700,000 distinct CDR3 sequences, with roughly a sixth occurring only once. Sequenced material: blood. The receptors here all came from a woman between 50 and 59 years old with Graves' hyperthyroidism that later progressed to Graves' ophthalmopathy.

This clonotype showed up just a few times. The chain links TRBV20-1 to TRBJ1-3, with D unresolved. The CDR3 contains 15 residues. Deletions cut 4 bases from V and 4 bases from J, with 17 bases between. The germline V gene encodes CDR1 DFQATT and CDR2 SNEGSKA (reference sequence). CDR3 DNA sequence: TGCAGTGCTATGGACCCGAATGAATTCGGAAACACCATATATTTT. This encodes CSAMDPNEFGNTIYF.

The V call is TRBV14, the J call TRBJ2-7; the match to TRBD2 covers 10 bases. Germline V CDR1 and CDR2: SGHDN, FVKESK. V shed 0 bases, J shed 1 base, and the junction held 6 bases outside the gene matches. The length of the CDR3 is 17 residues. Written as DNA, the CDR3 is TGTGCCAGCAGCCAAGATCGCTCTAGCGGGGGTTCCTACGAGCAGTACTTC. Encoded protein: CASSQDRSSGGSYEQYF.

The CDR3 is CASSSDRSSSYNSPLHF. In DNA form, the CDR3 reads TGTGCCAGCAGCTCGGACAGGAGTAGCTCCTATAATTCACCCCTCCACTTT. The chain links TRBV11-2 to TRBJ1-6, with 7 bases fitting TRBD1. V dropped 4 bases and J dropped 0; count of bases not matched to a gene: 6. Germline loops: CDR1 SGHAT, CDR2 FQNNGV. This CDR3 has 17 residues.

This clonotype appeared many times. The chain joins TRBV11-2 to TRBJ1-2; D not certain. The germline V gene has CDR1 SGHAT and CDR2 FQNNGV. V lost 1 base and J lost 2, with 8 bases in between. There are 14 residues in the CDR3. The chain's CDR3 is CASSLVVGNYGYTF. The CDR3 DNA follows: TGTGCCAGCAGCTTAGTCGTGGGGAACTATGGCTACACCTTC.

This clonotype was picked up many times. This chain links TRBV20-1 with TRBJ2-6; 8 bases line up with TRBD1. CDR1 and CDR2 from the germline V gene are DFQATT and SNEGSKA (reference sequence). This CDR3 contains 18 residues. The V and J ends lost 7 bases and 2 bases, in that order; junction bases with no gene match: 16. CDR3 sequence: CSVERPGQVFAGANVLTF. The CDR3 nucleotides read TGCAGTGTCGAACGCCCGGGACAGGTCTTCGCTGGGGCCAACGTCCTGACTTTC.

The V and J genes are TRBV29-1 and TRBJ2-5; 7 bases map to TRBD1. V shed 6 bases and J 0 bases; nucleotides not matched to a gene: 10. In germline, CDR1 is SQVTM, CDR2 ANQGSEA. This CDR3 is built from 15 residues. As DNA, the CDR3 is TGCAGCGTCGTTCCGGGACAGCAGTACCAAGAGACCCAGTACTTC. It translates to CSVVPGQQYQETQYF.

This clonotype showed up many times. The chain joins TRBV19 to TRBJ1-2, with a possible D match to TRBD1 (5 bases). The ends were cut back, 5 bases at V and 3 bases at J, with 10 bases in the middle. Germline CDR1 and CDR2: LNHDA and SQIVND (reference sequence). This CDR3 has 13 amino acids. As DNA, the CDR3 is TGTGCCAGTAGTCCCCGGGGGGACTATGGCTACACCTTC. It yields the protein CASSPRGDYGYTF. Based on the CDR3 plus reference TRBV19 and TRBJ1-2, the full variable domain is DGGITQSPKYLFRKEGQNVTLSCEQNLNHDAMYWYRQDPGQGLRLIYYSQIVNDFQKGDIAEGYSVSREKKESFPLTVTSAQKNPTAFYLCASSPRGDYGYTFGSGTRLTVV.

The CDR3 sequence: CASSYTAGTSSYEQYF. The CDR3 region has the DNA TGTGCCAGCAGTTACACGGCCGGGACATCCTCCTACGAGCAGTACTTC. The V call is TRBV6-9, the J call TRBJ2-7; possible D gene TRBD1, 6 bases. There are 16 residues in the CDR3. Germline lookup yields CDR1 MNHGY and CDR2 SVAAGI. Deletions cut 3 bases from V and 0 bases from J, with 15 bases between.

This clonotype was counted many times. The chain is built from TRBV11-2 and TRBJ1-1; TRBD1 matches 9 bases. The CDR3 sequence is 18 residues long. CDR1 is SGHAT and CDR2 is FQNNGV in the germline V gene. V lost 6 bases, J lost 0 bases, and 14 bases stayed unmatched. As DNA, the CDR3 is TGTGCCAGCAGTTTCACAGGGGGCTCAGGGGGGATGAACACTGAAGCTTTCTTT. Amino acid sequence: CASSFTGGSGGMNTEAFF.

The V gene is TRBV5-1, the J gene TRBJ2-1; a possible D gene is TRBD2 (5 bases). Germline CDR1 and CDR2: SGHRS and YFSETQ. Trimming stripped 4 bases from V and 2 bases from J, with 16 bases between. CDR3 length: 16 amino acids. The CDR3 loop is CASSPLDGNTYNEQFF. CDR3 nucleotides: TGCGCCAGCAGCCCCCTGGACGGGAATACCTACAATGAGCAGTTCTTC. Filled out from reference TRBV5-1 and TRBJ2-1, the complete variable domain reads KAGVTQTPRYLIKTRGQQVTLSCSPISGHRSVSWYQQTPGQGLQFLFEYFSETQRNKGNFPGRFSGRQFSNSRSEMNVSTLELGDSALYLCASSPLDGNTYNEQFFGPGTRLTVL.

This clonotype was seen many times. This chain joins TRBV5-6 and TRBJ1-1; D not resolved. There are 14 residues in the CDR3. V lost 1 base and J 0 bases, leaving 7 bases between the germline ends. The germline V gene encodes CDR1 SGHDT and CDR2 YYEEEE. The CDR3 reads CASSLLDLNTEAFF. The CDR3 DNA reads as TGTGCCAGCAGCTTGCTAGATCTGAACACTGAAGCTTTCTTT.

This chain uses TRBV11-2 with TRBJ2-2; no firm D call. The CDR3 loop spans 17 amino acids. The V and J ends lost 5 bases and 6 bases respectively, with 22 bases between them. Germline lookup yields CDR1 SGHAT and CDR2 FQNNGV. CDR3 protein: CASSPGMGNVSPGELFF. DNA of the CDR3: TGTGCCAGCAGCCCAGGAATGGGGAACGTGTCGCCCGGGGAGCTGTTTTTT. Combining the CDR3 with reference TRBV11-2 and TRBJ2-2 gives the whole variable domain EAGVAQSPRYKIIEKRQSVAFWCNPISGHATLYWYQQILGQGPKLLIQFQNNGVVDDSQLPKDRFSAERLKGVDSTLKIQPAKLEDSAVYLCASSPGMGNVSPGELFFGEGSRLTVL.

The chain combines TRBV29-1 with TRBJ2-5; 9 nucleotides agree with TRBD2. CDR1 and CDR2 (germline): SQVTM, ANQGSEA. V was clipped by 4 bases and J by 4 bases; unmatched bases: 4. This CDR3 is 13 amino acids long. CDR3 bases: TGCAGCGTTGCGCGGGGGGGCCCAGAGACCCAGTACTTC. Translation gives CSVARGGPETQYF.

V gene TRBV29-1 combines with J gene TRBJ2-1; no clear D. Between the trimmed V and J ends, which lost 3 bases and 8 bases, there was a span of 8 bases. The CDR3 runs 11 residues. Germline loops: CDR1 SQVTM, CDR2 ANQGSEA. CDR3 amino acids: CSVEGYDEQFF. CDR3 bases: TGCAGCGTTGAGGGGTACGATGAGCAGTTCTTC.

This clonotype was found a few times. The chain has TRBV27 and TRBJ1-1; no firm D call. The V end lost 2 bases, the J end lost 1 base, and 11 bases lay between the germline ends. Germline loops: CDR1 MNHEY, CDR2 SMNVEV (reference sequence). This CDR3 is built from 15 residues. CDR3 in amino acids: CASSLNSRPNTEAFF. CDR3 bases: TGTGCCAGCAGTTTAAATTCTCGACCGAACACTGAAGCTTTCTTT.

This clonotype has a handful of counts. The chain is built from TRBV3-1 and TRBJ2-5; the match to TRBD2 covers 9 bases. CDR3 size: 18 residues. Germline CDR1 and CDR2: LGHDT and YNNKEL (reference sequence). V shed 1 base, J shed 1 base, and the junction held 10 bases outside the gene matches. CDR3 bases: TGTGCCAGCAGCCAAGCTAGAGGTCTAGCGGGGTCCCAAGAGACCCAGTACTTC. Its translation is CASSQARGLAGSQETQYF.

This clonotype showed up many times. The rearrangement joins TRBV18 to TRBJ2-7; 7 bases fit TRBD2. CDR3 length equals 13 residues. The germline gives CDR1 KGHSH, CDR2 LQKENI. J was trimmed by 3 bases and V by 6 bases; bases with no gene match: 5. In DNA form, the CDR3 reads TGTGCCAGCTCTCTCCTAGCGGACTACGAGCAGTACTTC. It encodes CASSLLADYEQYF.

The V call is TRBV28, the J call TRBJ2-3; 8 bases match TRBD2. Germline V gives CDR1 MDHEN, CDR2 SYDVKM. This CDR3 region has 15 residues. Germline trimming cut 3 bases from V and 5 bases from J; bases unmatched to any gene: 7. As DNA, the CDR3 is TGTGCCAGCAGTTTTAGGGGACTAGGGAGAGATACGCAGTATTTT. This sequence encodes CASSFRGLGRDTQYF. Full variable domain (outside the CDR3, taken from reference TRBV28 and TRBJ2-3): DVKVTQSSRYLVKRTGEKVFLECVQDMDHENMFWYRQDPGLGLRLIYFSYDVKMKEKGDIPEGYSVSREKKERFSLILESASTNQTSMYLCASSFRGLGRDTQYFGPGTRLTVL.

This clonotype was observed many times. The chain couples TRBV29-1 to TRBJ1-1; D might be TRBD1 (6 bases). The germline V gene encodes CDR1 SQVTM and CDR2 ANQGSEA. The length of the CDR3 is 16 residues. Between the trimmed V and J ends, which lost 1 base and 0 bases, there was a span of 15 bases. The CDR3 region is CSVEVQGGAMNTEAFF. The CDR3 nucleotides read TGCAGCGTTGAAGTCCAAGGGGGGGCGATGAACACTGAAGCTTTCTTT.

In this sample, this clonotype turned up many times. In DNA, the CDR3 is TGTGCCAGCAGGATTAGTAGGGGGTCGACTGAAGCTTTCTTT. Protein: CASRISRGSTEAFF. The gene calls are TRBV11-2 and TRBJ1-1; TRBD1 is a possible D gene (6 bases). The V gene's germline CDR1 is SGHAT and CDR2 FQNNGV. Between the trimmed V and J ends, which lost 6 bases and 5 bases, there was a span of 16 bases. The CDR3 totals 14 residues.

About this clonotype itself: Just one base apart from a much larger clone, this may be a read error. This chain connects TRBV9 to TRBJ1-4; D not resolved. Germline V lookup: CDR1 SGDLS, CDR2 YYNGEE. V lost 3 bases and J lost 1, with 13 bases in between. This CDR3 region has 16 residues. CDR3 in DNA: TGTGCCAGCAGCGGAGTAGGCGGAGGAACTAATGAAAAACTGTTTTTT. This encodes CASSGVGGGTNEKLFF.

This clonotype was counted only a few times. The chain links TRBV5-1 to TRBJ1-1; D remains ambiguous. CDR3 length equals 16 residues. Germline V gene lookup returns CDR1 SGHRS and CDR2 YFSETQ. V was clipped by 0 bases and J by 1 base, with 13 bases between them. The CDR3 region is CASSLEQPPRNTEAFF. DNA of the CDR3: TGCGCCAGCAGCTTGGAGCAACCACCCAGGAACACTGAAGCTTTCTTT.

This clonotype was observed at least ten times. The V and J genes are TRBV6-1 and TRBJ1-5; D gene unclear. The CDR3 is 16 amino acids. V was cut by 2 bases and J by 9 bases, with 20 bases left in between. Germline V gives CDR1 MNHNS, CDR2 SASEGT. CDR3 DNA: TGTGCCAGCAGTGAAACCTCTGGGCTCCCCACCTCGCCCCAGCATTTT. Protein: CASSETSGLPTSPQHF.

The chain employs TRBV20-1 and TRBJ2-3, with D perhaps TRBD1 or TRBD2 (6 bases each). The germline V and J ends were trimmed by 6 bases and 0 bases, with 13 bases remaining between them. The CDR3 is 14 residues long. The germline V gene has CDR1 DFQATT and CDR2 SNEGSKA (reference sequence). The DNA of the CDR3 is TGCAGTGCCCCGGGGGCTAGGAGCACAGATACGCAGTATTTT. Translation gives CSAPGARSTDTQYF.

This clonotype came up many times. J is TRBJ2-1 and V is TRBV6-2 or TRBV6-3; possibly TRBD2 for D (6 bases). The CDR3 is 15 residues long. V was cut by 10 bases and J by 1 base, with 17 bases left in between. Per the germline V gene, CDR1 is MNHEY and CDR2 is SVGEGT. CDR3 sequence (DNA): TGTGCCACCGCCCCGGGGACTGGTTCCTACAATGAGCAGTTCTTC. It is translated as CATAPGTGSYNEQFF.